This TCR beta chain appears in the sequencing data of a study of cytomegalovirus exposure and HLA in healthy donors. Concerning this clone: Antigen: not known.

General study points: Previous analysis showed most TCR beta V segments were productive about 87% or about 30% of the time. According to the study, around 160 TCR beta chains were cytomegalovirus-associated. Sequencing had likely introduced a cluster of highly shared sequence variants as an artifact. The availability of immune exposure information extended only to CMV serostatus.

PCR used 60 Vbeta primers and 13 Jbeta primers. Libraries were prepared by immunoSEQ multiplex PCR; TCRdb keeps only in-frame clonotypes and omits some of them. The sample includes some 160,000 clones, approximately 80% of them seen just once. With 0 bases removed from V and 3 bases from J, the gap between germline ends came to 13 bases. The CDR3 covers 16 residues. The V gene's germline CDR1 is MNHNS and CDR2 SASEGT. This TCR derives from a male donor in good health and CMV-seropositive. Sequencing used PBMCs. The genes are TRBV6-1 and TRBJ2-3, with D perhaps matching TRBD2 (7 bases). In nucleotides, the CDR3 is TGTGCCAGCAGTGAAGCCCCCGCGGGGGCAACAGATACGCAGTATTTT. This sequence encodes CASSEAPAGATDTQYF.